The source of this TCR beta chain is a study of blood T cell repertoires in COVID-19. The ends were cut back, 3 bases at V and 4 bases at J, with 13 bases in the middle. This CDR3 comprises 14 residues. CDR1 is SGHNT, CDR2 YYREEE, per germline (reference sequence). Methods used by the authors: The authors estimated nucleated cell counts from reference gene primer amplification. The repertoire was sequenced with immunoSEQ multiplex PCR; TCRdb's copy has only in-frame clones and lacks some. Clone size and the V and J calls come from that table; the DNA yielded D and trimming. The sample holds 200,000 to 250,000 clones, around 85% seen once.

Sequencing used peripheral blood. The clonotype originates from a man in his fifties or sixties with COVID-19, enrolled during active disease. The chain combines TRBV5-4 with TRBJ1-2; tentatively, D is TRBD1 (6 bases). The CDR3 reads CASSYSQGVYGYTF. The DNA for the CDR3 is TGTGCCAGCAGCTACTCACAGGGCGTCTATGGCTACACCTTC.